The following is a TCR beta chain sequence with its context. The target antigen is unknown. The V gene's germline CDR1 is SGHRS and CDR2 YFSETQ. The CDR3 extends over 18 amino acids. V was pared by 1 base and J by 7 bases, with 12 bases of the junction left unmatched. The data were taken from a study of T cell responses to AZD1222 COVID-19 vaccine. Overall study findings and caveats: The peak T cell response came first, and repertoires were sampled only after it. Spike-specific TCR breadth and depth both grew after two AZD1222 doses. At 160-218 and 743-854, vaccine-associated CD4 TCRs were dominant, and they spanned spike. Donors were mostly white British, more females; clonal diversity possibly underestimated.

The data were produced by immunoSEQ multiplex PCR, yet TCRdb's version contains in-frame clones alone and is incomplete. The data show 170,000 or so clones, approximately 90% seen once. The input for sequencing was peripheral blood, taken on day 0 of AZD1222 vaccination. The receptor's source is an adult in good health. The rearrangement links TRBV5-1 to TRBJ2-1, with TRBD2 identical over 12 bases. CDR3 DNA sequence: TGCGCCAGCAGCTTGAAACTAGCGGGGGGCCTTTTTAAAAATGAGCAGTTCTTC. Its protein product is CASSLKLAGGLFKNEQFF.